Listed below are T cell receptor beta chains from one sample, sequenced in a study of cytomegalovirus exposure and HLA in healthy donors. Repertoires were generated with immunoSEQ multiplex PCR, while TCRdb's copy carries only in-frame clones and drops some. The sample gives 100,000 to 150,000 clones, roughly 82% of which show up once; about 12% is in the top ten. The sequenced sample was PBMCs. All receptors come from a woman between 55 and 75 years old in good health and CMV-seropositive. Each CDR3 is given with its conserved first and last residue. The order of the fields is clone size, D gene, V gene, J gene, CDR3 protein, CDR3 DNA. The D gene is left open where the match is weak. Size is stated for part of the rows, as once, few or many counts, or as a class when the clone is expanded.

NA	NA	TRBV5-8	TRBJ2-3	CASSLAGAGDRSDTQYF	TGTGCCAGCAGCTTGGCCGGTGCGGGAGACAGGTCAGATACGCAGTATTTT
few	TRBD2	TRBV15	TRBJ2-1	CATSSGGVNEQFF	TGTGCCACCAGCAGCGGGGGGGTCAATGAGCAGTTCTTC
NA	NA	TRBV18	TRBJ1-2	CASSPAQQVNYGYTF	TGTGCCAGCTCACCAGCACAGCAAGTTAACTATGGCTACACCTTC
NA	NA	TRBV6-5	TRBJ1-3	CASSRDSGNTIYF	TGTGCCAGCAGCAGGGACTCTGGAAACACCATATATTTT
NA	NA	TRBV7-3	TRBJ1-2	CASSPFSTGRYGYTF	TGTGCCAGCAGCCCATTTTCGACAGGACGCTATGGCTACACCTTC
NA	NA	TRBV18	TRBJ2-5	CASSSGLRETQYF	TGTGCCAGCTCATCGGGACTCCGAGAGACCCAGTACTTC
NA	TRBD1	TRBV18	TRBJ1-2	CASSPGDSESYGYTF	TGTGCCAGCTCACCAGGGGACAGCGAAAGTTATGGCTACACCTTC
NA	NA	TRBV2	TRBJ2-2	CASRSGVGAGELFF	TGTGCCAGCAGATCGGGGGTGGGGGCCGGGGAGCTGTTTTTT
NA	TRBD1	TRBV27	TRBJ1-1	CASSVQRQGASNAFF	TGTGCCAGCAGCGTCCAGCGACAGGGGGCATCCAATGCTTTCTTT
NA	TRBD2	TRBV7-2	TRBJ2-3	CASSLGLAGGADTQYF	TGTGCCAGCAGCTTAGGTCTAGCGGGAGGGGCAGATACGCAGTATTTT
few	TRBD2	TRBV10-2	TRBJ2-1	CASSDVSGGVYEQFF	TGCGCCAGCAGTGACGTTAGCGGGGGGGTATATGAGCAGTTCTTC
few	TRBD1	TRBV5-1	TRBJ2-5	CASSSSGTVYETQYF	TGCGCCAGCAGCTCCTCCGGGACAGTGTACGAGACCCAGTACTTC
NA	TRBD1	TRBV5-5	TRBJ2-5	CASSSTGTGFGETQYF	TGTGCCAGCAGCTCCACCGGGACAGGGTTCGGAGAGACCCAGTACTTC
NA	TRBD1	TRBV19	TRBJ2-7	CASSFRDRDYEQYF	TGTGCCAGTAGTTTCCGGGACAGGGACTACGAGCAGTACTTC
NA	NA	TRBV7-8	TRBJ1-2	CASSSPLNYGYTF	TGTGCCAGCAGCTCCCCCCTAAACTATGGCTACACCTTC
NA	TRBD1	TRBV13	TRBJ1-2	CASSSGQVYGYTF	TGTGCCAGCAGCTCAGGACAGGTTTATGGCTACACCTTC
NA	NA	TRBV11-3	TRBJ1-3	CASSHQGGGNTIYF	TGTGCCAGCAGCCACCAGGGTGGTGGAAACACCATATATTTT
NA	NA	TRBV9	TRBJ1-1	CASSGTGRRNTEAFF	TGTGCCAGCAGCGGAACAGGGAGAAGGAACACTGAAGCTTTCTTT
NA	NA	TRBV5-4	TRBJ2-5	CASSYAQETQYF	TGTGCCAGCAGCTATGCGCAAGAGACCCAGTACTTC
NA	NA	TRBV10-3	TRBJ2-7	CAISESEGVYEQYF	TGTGCCATCAGTGAGTCTGAGGGGGTCTACGAGCAGTACTTC
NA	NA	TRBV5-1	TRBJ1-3	CASSPQTYSGNTIYF	TGCGCCAGCAGCCCTCAGACTTACTCTGGAAACACCATATATTTT
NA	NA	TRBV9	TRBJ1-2	CASSGGDGFGGYTF	TGTGCCAGCAGCGGGGGGGACGGATTTGGCGGCTACACCTTC
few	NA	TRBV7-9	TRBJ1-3	CASSLAGGSGNTIYF	TGTGCCAGCAGCTTAGCCGGGGGCTCTGGAAACACCATATATTTT
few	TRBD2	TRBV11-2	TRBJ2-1	CASSPQLLAGGTNEQFF	TGTGCCAGCAGCCCTCAACTCCTAGCGGGAGGAACAAATGAGCAGTTCTTC
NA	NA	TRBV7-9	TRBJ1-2	CSSSSSTGNYGYTF	TGTTCCAGCAGCTCGTCGACAGGAAACTATGGCTACACCTTC
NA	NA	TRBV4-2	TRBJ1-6	CASSQDSEGSPLHF	TGTGCCAGCAGCCAAGATTCGGAGGGTTCACCCCTCCACTTT
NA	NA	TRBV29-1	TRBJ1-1	CSVSENRNTEAFF	TGCAGCGTCTCGGAGAATAGAAACACTGAAGCTTTCTTT
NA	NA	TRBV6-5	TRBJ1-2	CASSFEPEGGGYTF	TGTGCCAGCAGTTTCGAGCCCGAGGGTGGTGGCTACACCTTC
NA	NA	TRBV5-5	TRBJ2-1	CASRGPGPIVGQFF	TGTGCCAGCCGCGGGCCTGGCCCCATTGTCGGGCAGTTCTTC
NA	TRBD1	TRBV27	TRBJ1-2	CASSGTGSNYGYTF	TGTGCCAGCAGTGGGACAGGGTCGAACTATGGCTACACCTTC
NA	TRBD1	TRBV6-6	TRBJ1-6	CASRPQQGVNSPLHF	TGTGCCAGCAGGCCGCAACAGGGGGTCAATTCACCCCTCCACTTT
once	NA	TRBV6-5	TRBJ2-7	CASSSRTRDEQYF	TGTGCCAGCAGTTCCCGGACCAGGGACGAGCAGTACTTC
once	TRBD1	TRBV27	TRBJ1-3	CASSSKGGYGGNTIYF	TGTGCCAGCAGTTCGAAAGGGGGCTACGGTGGAAACACCATATATTTT
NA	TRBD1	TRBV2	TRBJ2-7	CASSEETGLNF	TGTGCCAGCAGTGAAGAGACAGGGTTGAACTTC
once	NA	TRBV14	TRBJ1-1	CASRPLGPGNTEAFF	TGTGCCAGCCGACCCCTGGGCCCAGGGAACACTGAAGCTTTCTTT
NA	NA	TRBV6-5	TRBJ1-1	CASSYRGLGTEAFF	TGTGCCAGCAGTTACAGGGGGTTGGGCACTGAAGCTTTCTTT
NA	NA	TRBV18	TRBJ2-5	CASSPRDLGETQYF	TGTGCCAGCTCACCGAGGGATTTAGGAGAGACCCAGTACTTC
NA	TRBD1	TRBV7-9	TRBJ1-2	CASSLQGDYGYTF	TGTGCCAGCAGCCTACAGGGGGACTATGGCTACACCTTC
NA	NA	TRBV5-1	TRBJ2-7	CASSLGAGTYEQYF	TGCGCCAGCAGCTTGGGTGCGGGGACCTACGAGCAGTACTTC
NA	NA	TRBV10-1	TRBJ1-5	CASSEKGRYSNQPQHF	TGCGCCAGCAGTGAGAAAGGGAGATATAGCAATCAGCCCCAGCATTTT
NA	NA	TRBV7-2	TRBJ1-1	CASSSTGPGTEAFF	TGTGCCAGCAGCTCCACAGGGCCGGGGACTGAAGCTTTCTTT
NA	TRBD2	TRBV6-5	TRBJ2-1	CASSYQASGNTEQFF	TGTGCCAGCAGTTACCAGGCTAGCGGTAATACTGAGCAGTTCTTC
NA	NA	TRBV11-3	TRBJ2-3	CASSSTGRSDTQYF	TGTGCCAGCAGCTCAACAGGGAGATCAGATACGCAGTATTTT
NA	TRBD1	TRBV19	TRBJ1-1	CASIRGQGSEAFF	TGTGCCAGTATCAGGGGACAGGGCTCTGAAGCTTTCTTT
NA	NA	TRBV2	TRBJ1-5	CASSESPTPPQHF	TGTGCCAGCAGTGAATCACCTACCCCGCCCCAGCATTTT
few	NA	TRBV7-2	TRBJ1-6	CASSLSGKKNSPLHF	TGTGCCAGCAGCTTGAGCGGGAAAAAGAATTCACCCCTCCACTTT
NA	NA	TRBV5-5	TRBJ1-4	CASSLVSPANEKLFF	TGTGCCAGCAGCTTAGTGAGCCCGGCTAATGAAAAACTGTTTTTT
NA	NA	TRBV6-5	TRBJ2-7	CASSYSGGNYEQYF	TGTGCCAGCAGTTACTCGGGCGGGAACTACGAGCAGTACTTC
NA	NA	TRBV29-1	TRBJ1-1	CSAQGRGRGGQTEAFF	TGCAGCGCACAAGGAAGGGGTAGGGGGGGGCAAACTGAAGCTTTCTTT
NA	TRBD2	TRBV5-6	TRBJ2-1	CASSLRLAGAWGEQFF	TGTGCCAGCAGCTTGAGGCTAGCGGGAGCTTGGGGTGAGCAGTTCTTC
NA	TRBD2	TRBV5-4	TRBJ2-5	CASSGGTSQETQYF	TGTGCCAGCAGCGGAGGGACTAGCCAAGAGACCCAGTACTTC